These 9 T cell receptor beta chains were sequenced from one sample in a study of blood T cell repertoires in COVID-19. Produced via immunoSEQ multiplex PCR; TCRdb's table is partial and in-frame only. The profile shows tens of thousands of clones, 65% to 90% of them singletons. The sample was peripheral blood. The receptors stem from a man aged 40-49 years with acute or convalescent COVID-19.

This clone has a handful of counts. This CDR3 reads CASRPSDRINEKLFF. The CDR3 DNA sequence: TGTGCCAGCAGACCTTCCGACAGGATTAATGAAAAACTGTTTTTT. The chain employs TRBV6-5 and TRBJ1-4; weak D call: TRBD1 (6 bases). Germline values: CDR1 MNHEY, CDR2 SVGAGI. This CDR3 has 15 amino acids. V lost 6 bases, J lost 4 bases, and 15 bases lay in between.

The chain is built from TRBV11-2 and TRBJ2-2; a possible D gene is TRBD1 (5 bases). The CDR3 runs 16 residues. V lost 2 bases and J 1 base, leaving 11 bases between the germline ends. Per the germline V gene, CDR1 is SGHAT and CDR2 is FQNNGV. The CDR3: CASSLSLRGNTGELFF. The DNA of the CDR3 is TGTGCCAGCAGCTTATCCTTAAGGGGGAACACCGGGGAGCTGTTTTTT.

This clone was found a few times. The V gene is TRBV6-2 or TRBV6-3, the J gene TRBJ1-1; D not certain. Germline CDR1 is MNHEY and CDR2 is SVGEGT. CDR3 size: 13 residues. V was pared by 5 bases and J by 8 bases, with 15 bases between. CDR3 in amino acids: CASSLYMEAEAFF. CDR3 nucleotide sequence: TGTGCCAGCAGTCTCTATATGGAGGCGGAAGCTTTCTTT.

This rearrangement joins TRBV18 to TRBJ1-2; tentatively, D is TRBD1 (5 bases). CDR1 is KGHSH, CDR2 LQKENI, per germline. V lost 6 bases and J lost 3, with 20 bases in between. The CDR3 has 16 amino acids. CDR3 region: CASSQKNAQAHYGYTF. CDR3 coding DNA: TGTGCCAGCTCGCAGAAGAATGCACAGGCTCACTATGGCTACACCTTC.

This clone was counted between two and nine times. The rearrangement joins TRBV6-4 to TRBJ1-2, with 7 bases matching TRBD1. The CDR3 loop spans 12 amino acids. Germline CDR1 reads MRHNA; CDR2 reads SNTAGT. V trimming: 8 bases; J trimming: 14 bases; junction bases outside the gene matches: 14. The CDR3 is CASRAVTGPFTF. CDR3 coding DNA: TGTGCCAGCCGAGCGGTGACAGGGCCCTTTACCTTC.

The rearrangement joins TRBV5-1 to TRBJ2-5; 11 nucleotides line up with TRBD2. V gave up 0 bases and J gave up 2 bases; unmatched junction bases: 3. The CDR3 has 16 amino acids. The germline V gene has CDR1 SGHRS and CDR2 YFSETQ. The CDR3 here is CASSLAPSGGQETQYF. The CDR3 coding sequence is TGCGCCAGCAGCTTGGCGCCTAGCGGGGGGCAAGAGACCCAGTACTTC.

The chain carries TRBV6-6 and TRBJ2-7, with TRBD2 as a possible D gene (6 bases). CDR1 is MNHNY and CDR2 is SVGAGI in the germline V gene (reference sequence). V was shortened by 7 bases and J by 12 bases, with 25 bases between the two germline ends. This CDR3 has 14 amino acids. This chain's CDR3 is CASTRGISFQRLYF. The CDR3 DNA follows: TGTGCCAGCACCCGGGGGATCTCCTTTCAAAGGTTGTACTTC.

This sequence joins TRBV12-3 or TRBV12-4 and TRBJ1-2; 7 nucleotides agree with TRBD1. There are 13 residues in the CDR3. The J segment lost 5 bases and the V segment lost 6 bases, leaving 6 bases of the junction unmatched. The CDR3 DNA follows: TGTGCCAGCAGCCCGACAGGGTTTTATGGCTACACCTTC. This gives the protein CASSPTGFYGYTF.

This sequence joins TRBV7-2 and TRBJ1-6; D is ambiguous. The germline V gene encodes CDR1 SGHTA and CDR2 FQGNSA. V was shortened by 1 base and J by 0 bases, with 4 bases between the two germline ends. CDR3 length: 15 amino acids. The CDR3 protein is CASSLGSSYNSPLHF. The CDR3 bases are TGTGCCAGCAGCTTAGGGAGCTCCTATAATTCACCCCTCCACTTT.